This TCR beta chain stems from a study of blood T cell repertoires in COVID-19. Trimming took off 0 bases at V and 7 bases at J, with 15 bases between the two ends. The CDR3 extends over 16 amino acids. Germline V gene sequence: CDR1 LGHNA, CDR2 YNFKEQ. Participants' reported clinical history set cohort assignment. Under the authors' procedure: Estimation of nucleated cell counts was performed using reference gene primer amplification. Assay: immunoSEQ multiplex PCR; the TCRdb copy retains only in-frame clones and omits some. That table supplies the V and J calls and clone size; D and trimming were determined from the DNA. The data hold 300,000 to 350,000 clones, with about 87% observed a single time.

The chain links TRBV4-2 to TRBJ1-4, with D possibly matching TRBD1 (5 bases). Sequenced sample: PBMCs or T cells enriched from blood (not recorded which). This clonotype was sampled from a young man who had recovered from COVID-19. CDR3 sequence reads: CASSQDERGRSEKLFF. CDR3 DNA: TGTGCCAGCAGCCAAGATGAAAGGGGTAGAAGTGAAAAACTGTTTTTT.